In its sample, the clone carrying this T cell receptor beta chain was seen many times. The sample is drawn from a study of T cells in Graves' hyperthyroidism and ophthalmopathy. Whole-study context: Initial diagnosis, before any treatment, was when peripheral blood was collected.

Amplified regions were TCR beta CDR3 sequences from RNA transcripts. A set of HTBI primers served as the primers for a first-round RT-PCR of the TCR CDR3. TCRdb re-derived calls from the multiplex PCR reads in MiXCR, one entry per CDR3 protein. The sample includes hundreds of thousands of distinct CDR3 sequences, about 15% of them seen just once. The hyperthyroidism was newly diagnosed and had lasted under 2 months; the patients were aged 18 to 65. Clinical symptoms, serum thyroxine, TRAb, thyroid ultrasound and orbital computed tomography informed diagnoses. Each 10 ml fresh peripheral blood draw supplied the PBMCs. This CDR3 region has 18 residues. V gave up 0 bases and J gave up 7 bases, with 22 bases separating them. The germline gives CDR1 LGHNT, CDR2 FRNRAP.

The sequenced sample was blood. The sequence derives from a woman aged 18-29 years with Graves' hyperthyroidism. The chain couples TRBV12-5 to TRBJ1-5, with D uncertain. CDR3 nucleotide sequence: TGTGCTAGTGGTTTGGTACTCTATCTTCCCCAGGCTCGGCAGCCCCAGCATTTT. It encodes CASGLVLYLPQARQPQHF.